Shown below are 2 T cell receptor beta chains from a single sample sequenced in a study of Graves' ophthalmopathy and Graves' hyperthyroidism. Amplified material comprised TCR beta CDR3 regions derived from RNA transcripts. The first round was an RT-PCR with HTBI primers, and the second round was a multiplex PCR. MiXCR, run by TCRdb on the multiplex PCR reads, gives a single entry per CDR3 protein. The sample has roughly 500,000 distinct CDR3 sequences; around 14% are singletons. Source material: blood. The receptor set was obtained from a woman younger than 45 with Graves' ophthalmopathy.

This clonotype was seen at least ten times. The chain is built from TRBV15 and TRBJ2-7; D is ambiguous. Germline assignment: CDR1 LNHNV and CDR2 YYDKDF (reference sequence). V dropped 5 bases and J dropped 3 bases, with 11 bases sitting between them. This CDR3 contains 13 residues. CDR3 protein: CATSLEVHYEQYF. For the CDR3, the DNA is TGTGCCACCAGCTTAGAAGTCCACTACGAGCAGTACTTC.

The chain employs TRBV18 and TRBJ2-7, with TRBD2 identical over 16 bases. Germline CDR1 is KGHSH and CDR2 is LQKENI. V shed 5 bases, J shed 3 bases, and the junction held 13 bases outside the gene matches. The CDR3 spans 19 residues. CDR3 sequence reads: CASSSTGTSGRAFVYEQYF. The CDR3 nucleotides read TGTGCCAGCTCATCCACCGGGACTAGCGGGAGGGCCTTTGTCTACGAGCAGTACTTC. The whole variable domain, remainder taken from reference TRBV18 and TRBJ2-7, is NAGVMQNPRHLVRRRGQEARLRCSPMKGHSHVYWYRQLPEEGLKFMVYLQKENIIDESGMPKERFSAEFPKEGPSILRIQQVVRGDSAAYFCASSSTGTSGRAFVYEQYFGPGTRLTVT.